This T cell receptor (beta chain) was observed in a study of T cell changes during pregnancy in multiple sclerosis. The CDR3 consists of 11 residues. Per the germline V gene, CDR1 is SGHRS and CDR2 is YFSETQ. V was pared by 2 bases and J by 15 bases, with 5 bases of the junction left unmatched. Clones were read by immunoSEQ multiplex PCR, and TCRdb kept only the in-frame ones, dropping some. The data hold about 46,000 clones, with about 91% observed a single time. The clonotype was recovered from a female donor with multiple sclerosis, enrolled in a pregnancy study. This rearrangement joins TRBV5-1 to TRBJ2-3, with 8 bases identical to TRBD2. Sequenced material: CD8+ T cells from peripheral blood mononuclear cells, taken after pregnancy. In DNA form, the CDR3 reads TGCGCCAGCAGCTTCGGGGGGGGCGAATATTTT. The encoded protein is CASSFGGGEYF.